This T cell receptor (beta chain) comes out of a study of shared clonotypes between healthy human individuals. General study findings and limits: Exclusively blood specimens were collected; tissue repertoires likely differ. It was observed that approximately 5% of naive CD4 clonotypes were shared across four donors.

The CDR3 is made up of 16 amino acids. Germline loops: CDR1 MNHEY, CDR2 SMNVEV (reference sequence). J gave up 1 base and V 6 bases, and 9 bases lay outside the gene matches. In regard to this clone: As yet, its antigen is unknown.

Genomic DNA (from each subset) was split evenly across several immunoSEQ plates. The assay was immunoSEQ multiplex PCR, and TCRdb's table has in-frame clones only and misses some. Of a few million clones detected, about nine tenths appear once; the ten largest clones hold about 0.36%. The receptor's source is a man between 18 and 29 years old in good health. Some clones in this sample may be carry-over from other donors' samples. The J gene is TRBJ1-1, the V gene TRBV27; 9 bases are a match to TRBD1. The sequenced material came from naive CD4+ T cells from PBMCs. Subset of the sample: CD45RA+ positively selected. This chain's CDR3 is CASRKKPGQGNTEAFF. The CDR3 DNA is TGTGCCAGCAGAAAAAAGCCGGGACAGGGGAACACTGAAGCTTTCTTT.